This T cell receptor beta chain was captured in a study of blood T cell repertoires in COVID-19. Study summary: T cells, B-cell-depleted T cells, or PBMCs provided the cDNA or gDNA that served as material.

This clone was detected only once. Germline V gene lookup returns CDR1 SGHRS and CDR2 YFSETQ. The CDR3 loop spans 17 amino acids. Trimming cost V 3 bases and J 6 bases; bases outside gene matches: 10. Under the authors' procedure: Researchers report that nucleated cell counts were estimated from reference gene primer amplification. The assay was immunoSEQ multiplex PCR, and TCRdb's table has in-frame clones only and misses some. From that table come the V and J calls and clone size; the DNA was used to work out D and trimming. The sample consists of roughly 180,000 clones, 85% of them appearing once. The sequence derives from a woman aged 55-70 years with acute or convalescent COVID-19. The gene calls are TRBV5-1 and TRBJ2-1, with 12 nucleotides matching TRBD2. Specimen: peripheral blood. In DNA form, the CDR3 reads TGCGCCAGCAGCTCGTCGGCACTAGCGGGAGGAACCAATGAGCAGTTCTTC. It translates to CASSSSALAGGTNEQFF.